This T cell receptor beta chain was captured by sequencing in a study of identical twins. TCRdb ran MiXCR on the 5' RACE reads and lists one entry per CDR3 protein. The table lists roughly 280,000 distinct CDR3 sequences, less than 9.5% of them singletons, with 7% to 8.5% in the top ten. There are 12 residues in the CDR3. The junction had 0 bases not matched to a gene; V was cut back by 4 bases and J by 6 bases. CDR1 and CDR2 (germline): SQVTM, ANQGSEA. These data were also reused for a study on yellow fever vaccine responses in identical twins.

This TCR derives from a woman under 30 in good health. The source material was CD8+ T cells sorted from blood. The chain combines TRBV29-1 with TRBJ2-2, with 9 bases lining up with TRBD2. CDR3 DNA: TGCAGCGTTGGCGGGAGGGCCGGGGAGCTGTTTTTT. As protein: CSVGGRAGELFF.